This entry is about one T cell receptor beta chain. The V and J ends lost 4 bases and 0 bases respectively, with 13 bases between them. This CDR3 spans 15 amino acids. CDR1 MDHEN and CDR2 SYDVKM come from the germline V gene. This sample is part of a study of control samples from healthy donors and cancer patients. Profiled with immunoSEQ multiplex PCR; TCRdb holds only in-frame clones, not every one. The data contain 350,000 to 450,000 clones, 80% to 95% of them seen just once; the ten biggest clones take up 5.5% to 7.5%. The source of this sequence is a man aged 40-55 years with head and neck cancer. J is TRBJ2-7 and V is TRBV28; possibly TRBD2 for D (5 bases). Sequenced sample: PBMCs. The CDR3 DNA reads as TGTGCCAGCAGTTCTAGGACTTCCAGCTCCTACGAGCAGTACTTC. Its translation is CASSSRTSSSYEQYF.